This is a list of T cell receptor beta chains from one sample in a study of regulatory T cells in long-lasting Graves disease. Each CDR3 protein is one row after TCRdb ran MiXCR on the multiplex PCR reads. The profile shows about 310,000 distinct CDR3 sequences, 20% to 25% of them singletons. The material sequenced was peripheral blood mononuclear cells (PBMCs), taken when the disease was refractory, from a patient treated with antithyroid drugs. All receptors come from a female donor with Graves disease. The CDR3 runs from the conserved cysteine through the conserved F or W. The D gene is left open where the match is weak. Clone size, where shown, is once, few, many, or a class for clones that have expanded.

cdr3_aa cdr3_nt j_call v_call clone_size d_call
CASNLQGSGYTF TGTGCCAGCAATTTACAGGGTTCCGGCTACACCTTC TRBJ1-2 TRBV12-3/TRBV12-4 many .
CASTRSGNTYEQYF TGTGCCAGCACTCGTAGCGGGAATACCTACGAGCAGTACTTC TRBJ2-7 TRBV11-2 . TRBD2
CASSDRVGTSANEKLFF TGTGCCAGCAGCGACAGGGTTGGGACCTCCGCTAATGAAAAACTGTTTTTT TRBJ1-4 TRBV7-9 . TRBD1
CASSPRIGQAYTEAFF TGTGCCAGCAGCCCGAGGATTGGACAGGCGTACACTGAAGCTTTCTTT TRBJ1-1 TRBV7-9 . TRBD1
CASSLGGLMAFGYTF TGTGCCAGCAGTTTAGGTGGGCTGATGGCTTTTGGCTACACCTTC TRBJ1-2 TRBV12-3/TRBV12-4 many .
CASSYGISGSETQYF TGTGCCAGCAGTTACGGGATAAGTGGGTCGGAGACCCAGTACTTC TRBJ2-5 TRBV28 many .
CASSHLDEQFF TGTGCCAGCAGTCATCTTGATGAGCAGTTCTTC TRBJ2-1 TRBV6-1 few .
CASSSSGSNYEQYF TGTGCCAGTAGTTCCAGCGGGAGTAACTACGAGCAGTACTTC TRBJ2-7 TRBV19 few TRBD2
CASSSTGNPNEKLFF TGTGCCAGCAGTTCTACAGGGAACCCTAATGAAAAACTGTTTTTT TRBJ1-4 TRBV7-3 . .
CASSQQTLAAETQYF TGTGCCAGCAGCCAACAAACCCTAGCGGCGGAGACCCAGTACTTC TRBJ2-5 TRBV3-1 many TRBD2
CSARDISFSGTSPGTYNEQFF TGCAGTGCTAGAGATATAAGTTTCAGCGGGACCTCGCCGGGGACCTACAATGAGCAGTTCTTC TRBJ2-1 TRBV20-1 . TRBD2
CASLDLGGTPKGYTF TGTGCCAGCTTGGATCTGGGAGGAACCCCAAAAGGCTACACCTTC TRBJ1-2 TRBV6-2/TRBV6-3 . .
CASSLGSASNYEQYF TGTGCCAGCAGCTTGGGCAGTGCGTCGAACTACGAGCAGTACTTC TRBJ2-7 TRBV2 . .
CASTRTNDNEQFF TGTGCCAGCACCCGGACTAATGACAATGAGCAGTTCTTC TRBJ2-1 TRBV28 many .
CASSITGARKGYTEAFF TGTGCCAGCTCAATAACAGGGGCCCGAAAGGGGTACACTGAAGCTTTCTTT TRBJ1-1 TRBV28 many TRBD1
CASVLQGGSPLHF TGCGCCAGCGTTCTACAGGGTGGGTCACCCCTCCACTTT TRBJ1-6 TRBV10-2 . .
CASSLSAGVSYEQYF TGTGCCAGCAGTTTATCAGCGGGAGTGTCCTACGAGCAGTACTTC TRBJ2-7 TRBV28 many TRBD2
CASSLRATGPTEQYF TGTGCCAGCAGCTTACGGGCCACAGGGCCCACAGAGCAGTACTTC TRBJ2-7 TRBV11-2 many .
CASSSREYNSPLHF TGTGCCAGCAGTTCCCGGGAGTATAATTCACCCCTCCACTTT TRBJ1-6 TRBV6-5 few .
CSAPRAGSSYEQYF TGCAGTGCTCCTCGGGCGGGATCATCCTACGAGCAGTACTTC TRBJ2-7 TRBV20-1 many .
CASSGLAGGPYEQYF TGTGCCAGCAGTGGACTAGCGGGAGGCCCCTACGAGCAGTACTTC TRBJ2-7 TRBV2 many TRBD2
CASVISTGNTIYF TGTGCCAGCGTCATCTCGACTGGAAACACCATATATTTT TRBJ1-3 TRBV18 . .
CASGRTYDSPLHF TGTGCCAGTGGGAGGACCTACGATTCACCCCTCCACTTT TRBJ1-6 TRBV19 few .
CASSVTSGTASGVPQHF TGTGCCAGCAGTGTGACCTCCGGGACAGCCAGCGGGGTGCCCCAGCATTTT TRBJ1-5 TRBV28 many TRBD1
CASSTGLAGGYEQYF TGTGCCAGCAGCACGGGACTAGCGGGAGGGTACGAGCAGTACTTC TRBJ2-7 TRBV12-3/TRBV12-4 many TRBD2
CSARVSGLTYEQYF TGCAGTGCTAGAGTTTCGGGACTAACCTACGAGCAGTACTTC TRBJ2-7 TRBV20-1 . TRBD2
CASSSGASLPQHF TGTGCCAGCAGCTCGGGAGCCTCGTTGCCCCAGCATTTT TRBJ1-5 TRBV5-6 . .
CASSGDPTGELFF TGTGCCAGCAGCGGGGACCCAACCGGGGAGCTGTTTTTT TRBJ2-2 TRBV3-1 few .
CATSRAAGGVSSYEQYF TGTGCCACCAGCAGAGCTGCAGGGGGGGTGAGCTCCTACGAGCAGTACTTC TRBJ2-7 TRBV15 once .
CASSPRGVSSYNEQFF TGTGCCAGCAGCCCGAGGGGCGTGAGCTCCTACAATGAGCAGTTCTTC TRBJ2-1 TRBV7-8 . .
CASSPRTKVGGSGELFF TGTGCCAGCAGCCCCCGAACCAAGGTGGGGGGAAGCGGGGAGCTGTTTTTT TRBJ2-2 TRBV11-3 many .
CASSLPEWEGYNEQFF TGTGCCAGCAGTTTGCCAGAGTGGGAGGGCTACAATGAGCAGTTCTTC TRBJ2-1 TRBV12-3/TRBV12-4 few TRBD2
CSVTGTGDYEQYF TGCAGTGTTACCGGGACAGGTGACTACGAGCAGTACTTC TRBJ2-7 TRBV20-1 . TRBD1
CASSFSEDVAEAFF TGTGCCAGCAGTTTCAGCGAGGACGTAGCTGAAGCTTTCTTT TRBJ1-1 TRBV12-3/TRBV12-4 . .
CASRADGIYEQYF TGCGCCAGCAGAGCGGACGGGATCTACGAGCAGTACTTC TRBJ2-7 TRBV5-1 . .
CASSYGVYEQYF TGTGCCAGCAGTTATGGGGTCTACGAGCAGTACTTC TRBJ2-7 TRBV6-5 . .
CATALRGGGETQYF TGTGCCACCGCGTTGCGGGGGGGTGGAGAGACCCAGTACTTC TRBJ2-5 TRBV6-1 many TRBD2
CASSLLGTESYNEQFF TGTGCCAGCAGTTTACTCGGGACTGAATCCTACAATGAGCAGTTCTTC TRBJ2-1 TRBV12-3/TRBV12-4 . .
CSAPDFSYNEQFF TGCAGTGCTCCAGACTTCTCGTACAATGAGCAGTTCTTC TRBJ2-1 TRBV20-1 few .
CASSLDPEGRQYF TGTGCCAGCAGCTTAGATCCCGAGGGTCGGCAGTACTTC TRBJ2-7 TRBV11-2 many .
CASGGVDYSNQPQHF TGTGCCAGCGGGGGAGTGGATTATAGCAATCAGCCCCAGCATTTT TRBJ1-5 TRBV6-2/TRBV6-3 few .
CASGGGGPEAFF TGTGCCAGCGGGGGGGGTGGGCCTGAAGCTTTCTTT TRBJ1-1 TRBV28 many .
CASSPHSPLHF TGTGCCAGCAGTCCTCACTCACCCCTCCACTTT TRBJ1-6 TRBV6-1 . .
CASSNRDSYGYTF TGTGCCAGCAGCAACCGGGACAGCTATGGCTACACCTTC TRBJ1-2 TRBV7-2 . TRBD1
CSAALDTQYF TGCAGCGCCGCCTTGGATACGCAGTATTTT TRBJ2-3 TRBV29-1 . .
CAIQGTGSPLHF TGTGCCATACAGGGTACGGGATCACCCCTCCACTTT TRBJ1-6 TRBV30 many .
CASRGTGTGLYEQYF TGTGCCAGCAGGGGTACCGGGACAGGGTTATACGAGCAGTACTTC TRBJ2-7 TRBV7-2 many TRBD1
CASSPRDRALNTEAFF TGTGCCAGCTCACCCCGGGACAGAGCCCTGAACACTGAAGCTTTCTTT TRBJ1-1 TRBV18 few TRBD1
CASGKGGGELFF TGTGCCAGCGGAAAGGGGGGCGGGGAGCTGTTTTTT TRBJ2-2 TRBV6-1 once .
CASSSTLLDRGRETEAFF TGTGCCAGCAGCTCTACCTTACTGGACAGGGGACGGGAAACTGAAGCTTTCTTT TRBJ1-1 TRBV7-3 . TRBD1
CASSLAGSGGGGELFF TGCGCCAGCAGCTTGGCTGGCTCAGGGGGCGGCGGGGAGCTGTTTTTT TRBJ2-2 TRBV5-1 . TRBD1
CASSRPGQGVSNQPQHF TGTGCCAGCAGCCGTCCGGGACAGGGCGTTAGCAATCAGCCCCAGCATTTT TRBJ1-5 TRBV12-3/TRBV12-4 many TRBD1
CASSLSQGGAYTEAFF TGTGCCAGCAGTTTATCGCAGGGGGGAGCATACACTGAAGCTTTCTTT TRBJ1-1 TRBV27 . TRBD1
CASSLVGQISGNTIYF TGTGCCAGCAGCTTAGTCGGCCAGATCTCTGGAAACACCATATATTTT TRBJ1-3 TRBV7-2 few .
CATSRATIVLAGTQPQHF TGTGCCACCAGCAGAGCTACGATTGTTCTGGCAGGGACCCAGCCCCAGCATTTT TRBJ1-5 TRBV15 few .